The 18 T cell receptor beta chains listed next were all sequenced from one sample in a study of T cells in women clearing cervical HPV infection. Libraries were prepared by immunoSEQ multiplex PCR; TCRdb keeps only in-frame clonotypes and omits some of them. The sample spans about 44,000 clones; the ten largest clones claim approximately 1.3%. Sequenced input: blood buffy coat. These receptors came from a woman between 18 and 69 years old with a cervical HPV16 infection that either progressed to CIN3+ or cleared (not recorded which).

In regard to this clone: The read terminates 3 residues ahead of where the CDR3 ends, so the germline J gene completes it. This chain links TRBV18 with TRBJ1-3; TRBD1 might be the D (5 bases). Germline V lookup: CDR1 KGHSH, CDR2 LQKENI. V lost 3 bases to trimming and J lost 0 bases, with 9 bases between them. This CDR3 contains 15 residues. The CDR3 bases that were read are TGTGCCAGCTCACCCCCCGGGGGCTCTGGAAACACC. Amino acid sequence: CASSPPGGSGNT. The entire CDR3 protein reads CASSPPGGSGNTIYF.

Regarding this clone: The sample holds other DNA sequences that translate to the same CDR3. CDR3: CSVADRFQETQYF. CDR3 DNA (partial): TGCAGCGTGGCGGACAGGTTCCAAGAGACC. This chain links TRBV29-1 with TRBJ2-5; 7 bases agree with TRBD1. The read halts 3 residues ahead of the CDR3 end, with the missing end drawn from the germline J gene. This CDR3 contains 13 residues. J was trimmed by 1 base and V by 6 bases; bases with no gene match: 5. The germline V gene encodes CDR1 SQVTM and CDR2 ANQGSEA. The whole variable domain, remainder taken from reference TRBV29-1 and TRBJ2-5, is SAVISQKPSRDICQRGTSLTIQCQVDSQVTMMFWYRQQPGQSLTLIATANQGSEATYESGFVIDKFPISRPNLTFSTLTVSNMSPEDSSIYLCSVADRFQETQYFGPGTRLLVL.

On this clone itself: The CDR3 end is not reached by the read, which stops 3 residues before it; the germline J gene fills it in. This chain links TRBV5-1 with TRBJ2-3; D might be TRBD1 (5 bases). CDR1 SGHRS and CDR2 YFSETQ come from the germline V gene. Trimming took 4 bases from V and 0 from J, leaving 12 bases between them. This CDR3 is 15 amino acids long. CDR3 amino acids: CASSPTAPSTDTQYF. The CDR3 DNA, read in part, is TGCGCCAGCAGCCCGACAGCACCTAGCACAGATACG.

Details on this clone: Read data end 3 residues before the CDR3 end; the end is taken from the germline J gene. This sequence joins TRBV19 and TRBJ2-5; 8 nucleotides line up with TRBD2. The germline V gene encodes CDR1 LNHDA and CDR2 SQIVND (reference sequence). The CDR3 spans 14 residues. V was clipped by 6 bases and J by 7 bases; unmatched bases: 10. CDR3 sequence reads: CASRRRGVEGTQYF. Partial CDR3 DNA: TGTGCCAGTAGGCGGCGGGGGGTCGAAGGGACC.

With regard to this clone: Read sequence stops 3 residues before the CDR3 end, and the germline J gene provides the missing end. The V and J genes are TRBV19 and TRBJ1-1; tentatively, D is TRBD1 (6 bases). CDR3 length equals 15 residues. Germline V gene lookup returns CDR1 LNHDA and CDR2 SQIVND (reference sequence). Trimming removed 5 bases from V and 1 base from J, with 14 bases in between. CDR3 DNA (partial): TGTGCCAGTAGTCCCAAGGGACATAAGAACACTGAA. Protein sequence: CASSPKGHKNTE. The full CDR3 sequence reads CASSPKGHKNTEAFF.

On this clone itself: The CDR3 end lies 3 residues beyond the end of the read and is filled in from the germline J gene. The chain is built from TRBV30 and TRBJ2-5; D not certain. Germline CDR1 GTSNPN, CDR2 SVGIG (reference sequence). V lost 0 bases and J 2 bases, leaving 7 bases between the germline ends. There are 13 residues in the CDR3. CDR3 sequence reads: CAWSVRQQETQYF. The CDR3 bases that were read are TGTGCCTGGAGTGTACGCCAGCAAGAGACC.

CDR3 residues: CASSILGHLNTEAFF. CDR3 DNA, as far as it was read: TGTGCCAGTAGTATACTTGGACACTTGAACACTGAA. The chain recombines TRBV19 with TRBJ1-1; D possibly corresponds to TRBD1 (5 bases). Read sequence stops 3 residues before the CDR3 end, and the germline J gene provides the missing end. Per the germline V gene, CDR1 is LNHDA and CDR2 is SQIVND (reference sequence). The V gene lost 2 bases and the J gene lost 0 bases, with 10 bases spanning the gap. This CDR3 spans 15 amino acids.

Of note for this clone: The read is 3 residues too short to cover the CDR3 end, so that end is filled in from the germline J gene. This chain joins TRBV7-2 and TRBJ1-2; 8 bases map to TRBD1. The CDR3 sequence is 15 residues long. The germline gives CDR1 SGHTA, CDR2 FQGNSA. The V gene end was trimmed by 4 bases and the J gene end by 1 base; junction bases not matched to a gene: 5. The CDR3 bases that were read are TGTGCCAGCAGCTACAGGGGGGGAGGTAACTATGGC. It translates to CASSYRGGGNYG. The CDR3 reads in full as CASSYRGGGNYGYTF.

Comments on this clone: The read terminates 3 residues ahead of where the CDR3 ends, so the germline J gene completes it. The chain carries TRBV7-7 and TRBJ2-7, with D possibly matching TRBD1 (5 bases). The CDR3 runs 13 residues. Deletions cut 0 bases from V and 3 bases from J, with 6 bases between. Germline loops: CDR1 SSHAT, CDR2 FNYEAQ (reference sequence). The CDR3 DNA, read in part, is TGTGCCAGCAGCTTAGCCCAGGGCTACGAG. It specifies CASSLAQGYE. The complete CDR3 reads CASSLAQGYEQYF.

The CDR3 region is CASSPDRGSYEQYF. The DNA read from the CDR3 is TGTGCCAGCAGTCCCGACAGGGGGAGCTACGAG. This chain uses TRBV6-4 with TRBJ2-7; TRBD1 matches 9 bases. The CDR3 end lies 3 residues beyond the end of the read and is filled in from the germline J gene. CDR3 length equals 14 residues. The junction had 5 bases not matched to a gene; V was cut back by 5 bases and J by 3 bases. Germline loops: CDR1 MRHNA, CDR2 SNTAGT.

Notes on this clone: The read ends 3 residues shy of where the CDR3 ends; the end is completed using the germline J gene. The V call is TRBV9, the J call TRBJ2-5, with 9 bases lining up with TRBD1. V gave up 3 bases and J gave up 1 base; unmatched junction bases: 1. Looked up from germline, CDR1 is SGDLS and CDR2 is YYNGEE. This CDR3 is built from 14 residues. CDR3 loop: CASSATGGQETQYF. The CDR3 bases that were read are TGTGCCAGCAGCGCGACAGGGGGCCAAGAGACC.

With regard to this clone: The read stops 3 residues short of the end of the CDR3; the missing end is completed from the germline J gene. This rearrangement joins TRBV19 to TRBJ1-4, with TRBD1 as a possible D gene (5 bases). This CDR3 has 15 residues. Looked up from germline, CDR1 is LNHDA and CDR2 is SQIVND (reference sequence). The CDR3 bases that were read are TGTGCCAGTAGTATAGGAAGCTCTGGGGCCAACGTA. It encodes CASSIGSSGANV. The entire CDR3 sequence reads CASSIGSSGANVLFF.

Worth noting for this clone: The read finishes 3 residues shy of the CDR3 end, and the germline J gene is used to complete it. This chain uses TRBV7-6 with TRBJ1-2; D is unresolved. The CDR3 extends over 13 amino acids. The germline CDR1 and CDR2 sequences are SGHVS and FNYEAQ. The chain's CDR3 is CASSPQERYDYTF. The CDR3 bases that were read are TGTGCCAGCAGCCCCCAAGAACGCTACGAC.

Comment on this clone: The read finishes 3 residues shy of the CDR3 end, and the germline J gene is used to complete it. V usage is TRBV7-3 and J usage is TRBJ2-5; TRBD2 agrees at 8 bases. Looked up from germline, CDR1 is SGHTA and CDR2 is FQGTGA. CDR3 size: 15 residues. V dropped 5 bases and J dropped 3; count of bases not matched to a gene: 8. CDR3 sequence reads: CASSTRGGREETQYF. The CDR3 bases that were read are TGTGCCAGCAGCACCCGGGGGGGGCGGGAAGAGACC.

With respect to this clone: With the read ending 3 residues before the CDR3 end, the germline J gene is used to fill in that end. The gene calls are TRBV28 and TRBJ1-6, with a possible D match to TRBD1 (6 bases). The CDR3 loop spans 15 amino acids. V dropped 0 bases and J dropped 4 bases, with 7 bases sitting between them. Per the germline V gene, CDR1 is MDHEN and CDR2 is SYDVKM. CDR3 DNA (partial): TGTGCCAGCAGTTTATGGGGGACATATAATTCACCC. Translated, it gives CASSLWGTYNSP. The CDR3 reads in full as CASSLWGTYNSPLHF. The variable domain in full, with the rest retrieved from reference TRBV28 and TRBJ1-6, is DVKVTQSSRYLVKRTGEKVFLECVQDMDHENMFWYRQDPGLGLRLIYFSYDVKMKEKGDIPEGYSVSREKKERFSLILESASTNQTSMYLCASSLWGTYNSPLHFGNGTRLTVT.

About this clone itself: With the read ending 3 residues before the CDR3 end, the germline J gene is used to fill in that end. The chain is built from TRBV5-1 and TRBJ2-2, with D tentatively TRBD1 (6 bases). The germline V and J ends were trimmed by 3 bases and 2 bases, with 11 bases remaining between them. The CDR3 totals 15 residues. Germline V CDR1 and CDR2: SGHRS, YFSETQ. The CDR3 sequence: CASSSSGQNTGELFF. The sequenced CDR3 bases are TGCGCCAGCAGCTCCTCGGGACAAAACACCGGGGAG.

On this clone itself: The read ends 3 residues shy of where the CDR3 ends; the end is completed using the germline J gene. This chain links TRBV10-1 with TRBJ2-1, with D tentatively TRBD2 (6 bases). Germline values: CDR1 WNHNN, CDR2 SYGVQD (reference sequence). This CDR3 contains 15 residues. With 2 bases removed from V and 2 bases from J, the gap between germline ends came to 10 bases. The CDR3 loop is CASSEVSGAYNEQFF. The CDR3 bases that were read are TGCGCCAGCAGTGAGGTTAGCGGAGCCTACAATGAG.

Worth noting for this clone: Read data end 3 residues before the CDR3 end; the end is taken from the germline J gene. The rearrangement links TRBV5-1 to TRBJ2-2, with TRBD1 identical over 7 bases. The germline V gene has CDR1 SGHRS and CDR2 YFSETQ. The CDR3 spans 14 residues. The CDR3 DNA, read in part, is TGCGCCAGCAGACAGGGGCCAACTAATGAAAAG. As protein: CASRQGPTNEK. The CDR3 as a whole reads CASRQGPTNEKLFF. The variable domain in full, with the rest retrieved from reference TRBV5-1 and TRBJ2-2, is KAGVTQTPRYLIKTRGQQVTLSCSPISGHRSVSWYQQTPGQGLQFLFEYFSETQRNKGNFPGRFSGRQFSNSRSEMNVSTLELGDSALYLCASRQGPTNEKLFFGEGSRLTVL.